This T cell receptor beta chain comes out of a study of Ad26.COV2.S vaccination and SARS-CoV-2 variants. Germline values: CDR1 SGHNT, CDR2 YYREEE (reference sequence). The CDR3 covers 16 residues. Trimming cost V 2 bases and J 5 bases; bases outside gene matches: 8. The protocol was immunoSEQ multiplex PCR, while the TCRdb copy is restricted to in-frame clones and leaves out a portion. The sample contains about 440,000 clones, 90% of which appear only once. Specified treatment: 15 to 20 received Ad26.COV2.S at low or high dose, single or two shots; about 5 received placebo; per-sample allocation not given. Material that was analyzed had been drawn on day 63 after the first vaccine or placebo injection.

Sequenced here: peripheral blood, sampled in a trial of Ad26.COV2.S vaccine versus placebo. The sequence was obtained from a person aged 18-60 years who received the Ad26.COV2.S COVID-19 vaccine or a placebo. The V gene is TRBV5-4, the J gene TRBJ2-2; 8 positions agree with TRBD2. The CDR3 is CASSFTGRGYTGELFF. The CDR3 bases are TGTGCCAGCAGCTTTACCGGGAGGGGGTATACCGGGGAGCTGTTTTTT. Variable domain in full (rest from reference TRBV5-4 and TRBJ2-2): ETGVTQSPTHLIKTRGQQVTLRCSSQSGHNTVSWYQQALGQGPQFIFQYYREEENGRGNFPPRFSGLQFPNYSSELNVNALELDDSALYLCASSFTGRGYTGELFFGEGSRLTVL.